The sample holds a few counts of the clone carrying this TCR beta chain. Its antigen is still unknown. The CDR3 has 14 residues. CDR1 and CDR2 from the germline V gene are SGHRS and YFSETQ. V shed 4 bases and J shed 3 bases, with 13 bases lying between them. One entry per CDR3 protein, called by TCRdb with MiXCR from the reads. The data show 200,000 or so distinct CDR3 sequences, with roughly a fifth seen just once and less than 3% held by the top ten. This sample was included in a study of T cell repertoires in cytomegalovirus infection. Study overall: CMV infection and matching HLA type were both indicated by public TCR beta signatures. Whole-study findings and limits: Carriers of CMV plus the relevant HLA were identified by cumulative public TCR beta family frequency. CMV-specific TCR beta clonotypes restricted by HLA-C were the ones dominating the ex vivo response.

Sequenced: PBMCs. The chain employs TRBV5-1 and TRBJ2-5; D is perhaps TRBD2 (6 bases). This clonotype originated in a human donor in good health (CMV status not recorded). Some clones in this sample may be carry-over from other donors' samples. CDR3 DNA: TGCGCCAGCAGCCGGGACTCGACGGAAGAGACCCAGTACTTC. It specifies CASSRDSTEETQYF.